These T cell receptor beta chains were read from a single sample in a study of blood T cell repertoires in COVID-19. Data came from immunoSEQ multiplex PCR; TCRdb stores just in-frame clones and leaves some out. Counted here are roughly 56,000 clones, about 90% occurring once; the ten biggest clones make up more than 10%. The sequenced material came from peripheral blood. The receptors were gathered from a man aged 55-75 years with active COVID-19. Each CDR3 is given without its conserved first and last residue. The order of the fields is V gene, D gene, CDR3 protein. A D gene is named only where the DNA matches it firmly.

>TRBV7-9|TRBD1
ASSGLRTGNTEAF
>TRBV5-3|.
ATPNTVTPETQY
>TRBV18|.
ASSPASATYNEQF
>TRBV9|TRBD2
ASSVAGLAQYEQY
>TRBV27|TRBD2
ASSSHRTSGSMDEQF
>TRBV4-2|.
ASSQGGGASYEQY
>TRBV6-5|.
ASRREGRAKNIQY
>TRBV6-6|TRBD1
ASRITGDSQPQH
>TRBV3-1/TRBV3-2|TRBD2
ASSLRGGHETQY
>TRBV5-1|.
ASSLAAGSYEQY
>TRBV5-6|.
ATVLGGARTEAF
>TRBV7-7|.
ASSLGREWKETQY
>TRBV4-1|TRBD2
ASSQDLLASGNGEQY
>TRBV19|.
ASSFRGGGGYT
>TRBV19|TRBD2
ASSIGASGRSYNEQF
>TRBV6-5|TRBD1
ASSYLQGAPLH
>TRBV5-5|.
ASSTFLSVPQETQY
>TRBV7-9|TRBD2
ASSLKTGLVRAYEQY
>TRBV2|TRBD1
ASSEAFTGVWGETQY
>TRBV28|.
ASHPAARYEQY
>TRBV6-6|TRBD1
ASRWTGGSNQPQH
>TRBV9|TRBD2
ASSGDRGSGRPMSYNEQF
>TRBV3-1/TRBV3-2|TRBD2
ASSQVAGGSYNEQF
>TRBV5-1|.
ASSPGTGLYYEQY
>TRBV19|.
ASSIEGETQY
>TRBV7-6|TRBD1
ASSDGQGPGNTIY
>TRBV9|.
ASSVGGFLDSPSYEQY
>TRBV14|.
ASSQSLRKAETQY
>TRBV12-3/TRBV12-4|TRBD2
ASSLMAGGEQF
>TRBV2|TRBD1
ASRIKTGGYEKLF
>TRBV2|TRBD2
ASILWEGPVFYNEQF
>TRBV2|TRBD2
ASRYPGTSVNEQF
>TRBV7-9|TRBD1
ASSLGGTEGTLH
>TRBV27|.
ASSLRTHTEAF
>TRBV5-1|TRBD1
ASSSGQGSTYEQY
>TRBV24-1|TRBD1
ATSDPGGEETQY
>TRBV7-6|TRBD1
ASSRGDRDQETQY
>TRBV7-2|.
ASSQGAPSTEAF